These 9 T cell receptor beta chains share one sample of origin, sequenced in a study of OX40 agonist ivuxolimab in advanced cancers. The protocol used for the library was the immunoSEQ multiplex PCR assay. TCRdb mirrors the immuneACCESS table, restricted to in-frame sequences. Some clones are absent from its copies; in checked studies, under half trace to an unresolved V gene, and the reason for the others is unknown. The sample table shows roughly 130,000 clones, and just over 90% are seen once. The top ten hold roughly 0.15% of the sample. Sequencing used CD4+ or CD8+ T cells sorted from blood, obtained in a trial of the OX40 agonist ivuxolimab. These receptors were obtained from an adult with an advanced solid tumor such as melanoma, head and neck, liver or kidney cancer.

This clone was seen once. The chain couples TRBV21-1 to TRBJ2-5; the table's D call TRBD1 went unverified against the DNA. TRBV21-1 is tagged as a pseudogene. The CDR3 totals 15 residues. The CDR3 loop reads CASSKVDSGFETQYF. CDR3 coding DNA: TGTGCCAGCAGCAAAGTTGATTCAGGGTTCGAGACCCAGTACTTC.

The chain employs TRBV11-3 and TRBJ2-1; D remains unclear. V lost 4 bases and J lost 7, with 14 bases in between. Germline CDR1 is SGHNT and CDR2 is YENEEA. This CDR3 comprises 14 residues. DNA for the CDR3: TGTGCCAGCAGCTCCGGTAACCTGGGGAATGAGCAGTTCTTC. Translating it yields CASSSGNLGNEQFF.

V gene TRBV6-1 combines with J gene TRBJ2-3; D perhaps matches TRBD1 (6 bases). This CDR3 has 15 amino acids. V was trimmed by 7 bases and J by 4 bases, leaving 18 bases between them. Per the germline V gene, CDR1 is MNHNS and CDR2 is SASEGT. The CDR3 region has the DNA TGTGCCAGCAAACGGGACAACCTGGAACCAGATACGCAGTATTTT. Protein sequence: CASKRDNLEPDTQYF.

The gene calls are TRBV7-9 and TRBJ1-1, with D unclear. Per germline, CDR1 SEHNR and CDR2 FQNEAQ (reference sequence). V lost 5 bases and J 1 base, leaving 8 bases between the germline ends. The CDR3 has 13 amino acids. The DNA for the CDR3 is TGTGCCAGCAGCCGGACGAGGAACACTGAAGCTTTCTTT. It is translated as CASSRTRNTEAFF.

The chain is built from TRBV5-1 and TRBJ1-2, with D unresolved. The V gene's germline CDR1 is SGHRS and CDR2 YFSETQ. Trimming pared 0 bases from V and 0 bases from J, leaving 9 bases between. The CDR3 is made up of 15 amino acids. For the CDR3, the DNA is TGCGCCAGCAGCTTGGTGGGCAGCTCTAACTATGGCTACACCTTC. Protein sequence: CASSLVGSSNYGYTF.

The genes are TRBV10-3 and TRBJ2-5; 15 bases are shared with TRBD2. V shed 6 bases, J shed 8 bases, and the junction held 4 bases outside the gene matches. The CDR3 loop spans 14 amino acids. Germline CDR1 is ENHRY and CDR2 is SYGVKD. The CDR3 region is CAISPGLAGGTQYF. The CDR3 DNA reads TGTGCCATCAGCCCGGGACTAGCGGGGGGAACCCAGTACTTC.

This chain joins TRBV4-3 and TRBJ2-3, with TRBD2 as a possible D gene (6 bases). Deletions cut 0 bases from V and 3 bases from J, with 10 bases between. Germline V gene data show CDR1 as LGHNA and CDR2 as YSLEER. The CDR3 runs 15 residues. CDR3 in DNA: TGCGCCAGCAGCCAAGACTGGCGGGAAACAGATACGCAGTATTTT. Translating it yields CASSQDWRETDTQYF.

V usage is TRBV5-5 and J usage is TRBJ1-1; D may be TRBD1 (6 bases). The CDR3 has 15 amino acids. The V gene lost 2 bases and the J gene lost 0 bases, with 11 bases spanning the gap. Germline V lookup: CDR1 SGHKS, CDR2 YYEKEE (reference sequence). The CDR3 DNA follows: TGTGCCAGCAGCTTACAGGGACTCATGAACACTGAAGCTTTCTTT. Translated, it gives CASSLQGLMNTEAFF. Looking up the rest from reference TRBV5-5 and TRBJ1-1 gives the full variable domain: DAGVTQSPTHLIKTRGQQVTLRCSPISGHKSVSWYQQVLGQGPQFIFQYYEKEERGRGNFPDRFSARQFPNYSSELNVNALLLGDSALYLCASSLQGLMNTEAFFGQGTRLTVV.

The rearrangement joins TRBV28 to TRBJ1-6; no clear D. CDR3 length: 15 amino acids. V lost 7 bases and J lost 0, with 10 bases in between. CDR1 and CDR2 from the germline V gene are MDHEN and SYDVKM. CDR3 in amino acids: CASNTASSYNSPLHF. The DNA of the CDR3 is TGTGCCAGCAATACAGCTAGCTCCTATAATTCACCCCTCCACTTT.